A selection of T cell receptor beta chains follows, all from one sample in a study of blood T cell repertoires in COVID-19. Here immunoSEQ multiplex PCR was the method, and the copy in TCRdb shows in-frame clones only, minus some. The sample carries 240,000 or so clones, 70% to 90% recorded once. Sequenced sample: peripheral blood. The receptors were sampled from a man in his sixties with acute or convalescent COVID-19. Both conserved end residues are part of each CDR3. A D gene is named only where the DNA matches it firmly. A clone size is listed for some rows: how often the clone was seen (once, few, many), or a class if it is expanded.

CDR3aa: CASSIEGTSAYNEQFF
CDR3nt: TGTGCCAGTAGTATAGAAGGGACTAGCGCTTACAATGAGCAGTTCTTC
v_gene: TRBV19
d_gene: TRBD2
j_gene: TRBJ2-1
abundance: NA

CDR3aa: CASSLGLAGGPRTGELFF
CDR3nt: TGTGCCAGCAGCTTAGGCCTAGCGGGAGGGCCAAGAACCGGGGAGCTGTTTTTT
v_gene: TRBV11-2
d_gene: TRBD2
j_gene: TRBJ2-2
abundance: NA

CDR3aa: CSVGTSGTFISYNEQFF
CDR3nt: TGCAGCGTTGGCACTAGCGGGACCTTTATCTCCTACAATGAGCAGTTCTTC
v_gene: TRBV29-1
d_gene: TRBD2
j_gene: TRBJ2-1
abundance: NA

CDR3aa: CASRQGLNTEAFF
CDR3nt: TGTGCCAGCAGACAGGGGTTGAACACTGAAGCTTTCTTT
v_gene: TRBV2
d_gene: TRBD1
j_gene: TRBJ1-1
abundance: few

CDR3aa: CATSERRTGRNQPQHF
CDR3nt: TGTGCCACCAGTGAACGTCGGACAGGGAGAAATCAGCCCCAGCATTTT
v_gene: TRBV24-1
d_gene: TRBD1
j_gene: TRBJ1-5
abundance: NA

CDR3aa: CASSLRTSGSSYNEQFF
CDR3nt: TGCGCCAGCAGCTTGAGGACTAGCGGAAGCTCCTACAATGAGCAGTTCTTC
v_gene: TRBV5-1
d_gene: TRBD2
j_gene: TRBJ2-1
abundance: NA

CDR3aa: CATSRDLGAEAFF
CDR3nt: TGTGCCACCAGCAGAGATTTAGGGGCTGAAGCTTTCTTT
v_gene: TRBV15
d_gene: NA
j_gene: TRBJ1-1
abundance: once

CDR3aa: CAIRTTRRTDTQYF
CDR3nt: TGTGCCATCAGGACGACTAGAAGAACAGATACGCAGTATTTT
v_gene: TRBV10-3
d_gene: NA
j_gene: TRBJ2-3
abundance: NA

CDR3aa: CASSLSPGNRVLGYTF
CDR3nt: TGTGCCAGCAGTTTATCCCCAGGGAACAGGGTACTTGGCTACACCTTC
v_gene: TRBV27
d_gene: NA
j_gene: TRBJ1-2
abundance: NA

CDR3aa: CASSIVGQGSYTF
CDR3nt: TGTGCCAGTAGTATAGTCGGACAGGGAAGCTACACCTTC
v_gene: TRBV19
d_gene: TRBD1
j_gene: TRBJ1-2
abundance: NA

CDR3aa: CASSLDSFAGGYTF
CDR3nt: TGCGCCAGCAGCTTGGATTCGTTCGCGGGCGGCTACACCTTC
v_gene: TRBV5-1
d_gene: NA
j_gene: TRBJ1-2
abundance: NA

CDR3aa: CASSRYGYTF
CDR3nt: TGTGCCAGCAGCAGATATGGCTACACCTTC
v_gene: TRBV28
d_gene: NA
j_gene: TRBJ1-2
abundance: NA

CDR3aa: CASSIVLLAGGTSTDTQYF
CDR3nt: TGTGCCAGTAGTATAGTATTACTAGCGGGAGGTACTAGCACAGATACGCAGTATTTT
v_gene: TRBV19
d_gene: TRBD2
j_gene: TRBJ2-3
abundance: NA

CDR3aa: CASSFPTSGADEQYF
CDR3nt: TGTGCCAGCAGCTTTCCGACTAGCGGAGCTGACGAGCAGTACTTC
v_gene: TRBV5-6
d_gene: TRBD2
j_gene: TRBJ2-7
abundance: NA

CDR3aa: CASSLQAANSPLHF
CDR3nt: TGTGCCAGCAGCCTACAGGCCGCTAATTCACCCCTCCACTTT
v_gene: TRBV5-4
d_gene: NA
j_gene: TRBJ1-6
abundance: NA

CDR3aa: CSVVTSGSGTGELFF
CDR3nt: TGCAGCGTAGTCACTAGCGGGAGTGGAACCGGGGAGCTGTTTTTT
v_gene: TRBV29-1
d_gene: TRBD2
j_gene: TRBJ2-2
abundance: NA

CDR3aa: CANLRGPTDTGELFF
CDR3nt: TGCGCCAACCTGCGGGGACCAACTGACACCGGGGAGCTGTTTTTT
v_gene: TRBV5-1
d_gene: NA
j_gene: TRBJ2-2
abundance: NA

CDR3aa: CASSLGGRAMSEQYF
CDR3nt: TGTGCCAGCAGCTTAGGGGGCAGGGCCATGAGCGAGCAGTACTTC
v_gene: TRBV7-9
d_gene: NA
j_gene: TRBJ2-7
abundance: few

CDR3aa: CASSIFGSQPQHF
CDR3nt: TGTGCCAGCAGTATATTCGGTAGCCAGCCCCAGCATTTT
v_gene: TRBV12-3/TRBV12-4
d_gene: NA
j_gene: TRBJ1-5
abundance: NA

CDR3aa: CAWSYPLAGGGEQYF
CDR3nt: TGTGCCTGGAGTTATCCCCTAGCGGGAGGGGGCGAGCAGTACTTC
v_gene: TRBV30
d_gene: TRBD2
j_gene: TRBJ2-7
abundance: NA

CDR3aa: CASSLRGATSYEQYF
CDR3nt: TGTGCCAGCAGTCTGCGGGGGGCTACCTCCTACGAGCAGTACTTC
v_gene: TRBV28
d_gene: TRBD2
j_gene: TRBJ2-7
abundance: NA

CDR3aa: CASSTGETQPQHF
CDR3nt: TGTGCCAGCAGTACAGGGGAAACTCAGCCCCAGCATTTT
v_gene: TRBV28
d_gene: TRBD1
j_gene: TRBJ1-5
abundance: NA

CDR3aa: CASSPDRVIGELFF
CDR3nt: TGTGCCAGCAGCCCGGACAGGGTGATCGGGGAGCTGTTTTTT
v_gene: TRBV11-2
d_gene: TRBD1
j_gene: TRBJ2-2
abundance: NA

CDR3aa: CASSPDRAAKNIQYF
CDR3nt: TGCGCCAGCAGCCCCGACAGGGCAGCCAAAAACATTCAGTACTTC
v_gene: TRBV5-1
d_gene: TRBD1
j_gene: TRBJ2-4
abundance: NA

CDR3aa: CASSTSGTGGVPGANVLTF
CDR3nt: TGTGCCAGCAGCACTTCAGGGACAGGGGGAGTCCCTGGGGCCAACGTCCTGACTTTC
v_gene: TRBV7-9
d_gene: TRBD1
j_gene: TRBJ2-6
abundance: NA

CDR3aa: CAWSVAGAGGYTF
CDR3nt: TGTGCCTGGAGTGTAGCAGGGGCCGGTGGCTACACCTTC
v_gene: TRBV30
d_gene: NA
j_gene: TRBJ1-2
abundance: few

CDR3aa: CASSSDRHSGNTIYF
CDR3nt: TGTGCCAGCAGTTCGGACAGGCACTCTGGAAACACCATATATTTT
v_gene: TRBV6-5
d_gene: TRBD1
j_gene: TRBJ1-3
abundance: NA

CDR3aa: CASSHTGQGFYEQYF
CDR3nt: TGTGCCAGCAGCCACACTGGACAGGGCTTCTACGAGCAGTACTTC
v_gene: TRBV5-6
d_gene: TRBD1
j_gene: TRBJ2-7
abundance: NA